This TCR beta chain came from a study of shared clonotypes between healthy human individuals. Germline trimming cut 1 base from V and 1 base from J; bases unmatched to any gene: 6. CDR3 size: 17 residues. The germline CDR1 and CDR2 sequences are SGHTA and FQGNSA. Some clones are missing from TCRdb's copy, which holds only in-frame ones; the method was immunoSEQ multiplex PCR. The top ten clones hold 0.13% of a sample with 2 million or so clones, 90% to 95% of them seen once. The sample taken for sequencing was naive CD4+ T cells sorted from blood. Specified subset: CD45RA+ positively selected. The receptor was derived from a man between 18 and 29 years old in good health. The chain uses TRBV7-2 and TRBJ1-2, with 10 bases lining up with TRBD1. The CDR3 DNA follows: TGTGCCAGCAGCTTAGGGGTGGGGACAGGGGTTAACTATGGCTACACCTTC. It translates to CASSLGVGTGVNYGYTF.